This TCR beta chain comes out of a study of T cells in Graves' hyperthyroidism and ophthalmopathy. Looking at the study overall: Peripheral blood samples were taken at initial diagnosis, prior to any treatment.

This CDR3 region has 17 residues. Germline lookup yields CDR1 DFQATT and CDR2 SNEGSKA (reference sequence). Germline trimming cut 3 bases from V and 0 bases from J; bases unmatched to any gene: 12. Amplified TCR beta CDR3 regions came from RNA transcripts. The HTBI primer set served for first-round RT-PCR of the TCR CDR3. MiXCR, run by TCRdb on the multiplex PCR reads, gives a single entry per CDR3 protein. Among hundreds of thousands of distinct CDR3 sequences, about 16% were seen once, and the ten largest hold roughly 3%. This clonotype was counted only a few times. The chain employs TRBV20-1 and TRBJ2-5; 8 bases agree with TRBD1. Sequenced: blood. This TCR came from a woman in her thirties or forties with Graves' ophthalmopathy. DNA for the CDR3: TGCAGTGCTAGCAACCTTTTAAAGACAGGGGACCAAGAGACCCAGTACTTC. Translating it yields CSASNLLKTGDQETQYF.